The T cell receptor beta chain under discussion was sequenced for a study of metastatic and nonmetastatic thyroid tumors. Study-level results: Benign nodules were reported to have significantly lower TCR beta diversity than malignant thyroid tumors, in blood and tumor.

V was trimmed by 3 bases and J by 4 bases, leaving 13 bases between them. CDR3 length: 14 amino acids. Germline CDR1 MGHDK, CDR2 SYGVNS. TCRdb re-analyzed the PCR reads through MiXCR. The repertoire has around 30,000 clones, less than 14% of them found once; the top ten carry roughly a sixth. This clone was seen many times. The target antigen is unknown. Treatment of any kind had been given to no patient before thyroid surgery. The chain recombines TRBV25-1 with TRBJ2-7, with a possible D match to TRBD1 (5 bases). This clonotype was obtained from a female donor with papillary thyroid cancer or a benign thyroid nodule (not recorded which). Some clones in this sample may be carry-over from other donors' samples. Sequencing input: blood. The CDR3 region has the DNA TGTGCCAGCAGTGATCCGCAGGGAAGATACGAGCAGTACTTC. It yields the protein CASSDPQGRYEQYF.